Given below is one T cell receptor (beta chain) in context. A single record per CDR3 protein comes from TCRdb applying MiXCR to the 5' RACE reads. Of over 550,000 distinct CDR3 sequences in the sample, 7.1% were seen once. The sample is drawn from a study of identical twins. Per the germline V gene, CDR1 is SQVTM and CDR2 is ANQGSEA. V dropped 5 bases and J dropped 2; count of bases not matched to a gene: 5. This CDR3 is 14 amino acids long. These data are also associated with another study on yellow fever vaccine responses in identical twins.

The specimen sequenced was PBMCs. The chain couples TRBV29-1 to TRBJ1-5; 8 bases fit TRBD1. This receptor was obtained from a woman in her late teens or twenties in good health. Here the CDR3 DNA reads TGCAGCGTTCTTGACAGGGGAGGCAATCAGCCCCAGCATTTT. It yields the protein CSVLDRGGNQPQHF.